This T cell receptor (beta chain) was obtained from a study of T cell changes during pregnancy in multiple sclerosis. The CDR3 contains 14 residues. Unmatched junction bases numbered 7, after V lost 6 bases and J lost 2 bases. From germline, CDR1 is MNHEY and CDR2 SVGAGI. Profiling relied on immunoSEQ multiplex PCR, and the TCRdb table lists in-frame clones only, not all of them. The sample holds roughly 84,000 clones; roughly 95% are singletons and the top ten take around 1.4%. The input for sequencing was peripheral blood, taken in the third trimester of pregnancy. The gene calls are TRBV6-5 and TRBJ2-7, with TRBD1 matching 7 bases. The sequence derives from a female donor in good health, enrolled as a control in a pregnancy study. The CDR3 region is CASSPGQVAYEQYF. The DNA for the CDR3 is TGTGCCAGCAGCCCAGGACAGGTGGCCTACGAGCAGTACTTC.